This TCR beta chain derives from a study (dated by TCRdb to between 2014 and 2017). With regard to the full study: The study tested whether tumor-infiltrating Tregs in breast cancer are recruited from blood Tregs or converted in situ from other CD4+ T cell subsets.

What the authors observed across the whole study: Tumor memory CD4+ T cell TCR gene usage was found to cluster with blood and lymph node memory CD4+ cells and with lymph node naive CD4+ cells. Tumor-infiltrating Treg TCR alpha and beta sequences overlapped most with tumor naive CD4+ T cells, then with blood naive CD4+ T cells. Validation in the larger cohort was restricted to a single TCR beta V-J rearrangement rather than whole repertoires.

Cells that were CD4+CD25+CD127-/low were isolated as Tregs. Tregs, naive and memory CD4+ T cells from tumor, blood and ipsilateral draining lymph nodes of about 5 breast cancer patients underwent full-length TCR alpha and beta sequencing. Mononuclear cells from lymph nodes or around 50 ml of peripheral blood were isolated by Ficoll density gradient centrifugation. A purity exceeding 90% was confirmed by FACS for the sorted cell populations. Full-length TCR variable regions were amplified by 5' RACE PCR with constant-region reverse primers, and semi-nested PCR with Nested Universal Primer A was subsequently performed. Using the ReliaPrep RNA Cell Miniprep System, total RNA was extracted, and the SMARTer RACE 5'/3' Kit was then used to reverse transcribe the RNA into 5'RACE-ready cDNA. Multiplex adaptors were used to barcode the full-length TCR alpha and beta libraries, which were then sequenced on an Illumina MiSeq. The study's processing was this. For each of nine subset-tissue groups, sequencing data from the five patients were pooled, and the groups were then compared using unsupervised clustering of TCR gene usage. The Morisita-Horn index was used to calculate repertoire similarity, with shared sequences weighted by how much each contributed to each repertoire. The public reads were run again by TCRdb, first through fastp at Q25 and then through MiXCR, and only productive beta chains were kept. Each CDR3 protein gets just one entry, which takes the most common genes and DNA from the rows behind it. The V and J calls follow TCRdb's processing rather than the paper's. For this sample there are under 45,000 distinct CDR3 sequences; 20% to 25% appear just once. The top ten constitute about 3.8% of the sample.

Looking up the germline V gene yields CDR1 SGHVS and CDR2 FQNEAQ. V sheds 7 bases and J sheds 0 bases, leaving 13 bases between their ends. The CDR3 runs 16 residues from the cysteine to the phenylalanine. CDR3 DNA is the only sequence kept; it has 48 bases, read in frame from the first base. This clonotype was found many times. Its antigen target is currently unknown. Base quality data are lacking; no much larger clone is found one base away. The sample was Tregs sorted from blood. The chain links TRBV7-8 with TRBJ2-6, with the D gene uncertain. The TCR originated in a female donor with breast cancer. The base sequence is TGTGCCAGCACGATCTGGAGCACCTCTGGGGCCAACGTCCTGACTTTC. It translates to CASTIWSTSGANVLTF.